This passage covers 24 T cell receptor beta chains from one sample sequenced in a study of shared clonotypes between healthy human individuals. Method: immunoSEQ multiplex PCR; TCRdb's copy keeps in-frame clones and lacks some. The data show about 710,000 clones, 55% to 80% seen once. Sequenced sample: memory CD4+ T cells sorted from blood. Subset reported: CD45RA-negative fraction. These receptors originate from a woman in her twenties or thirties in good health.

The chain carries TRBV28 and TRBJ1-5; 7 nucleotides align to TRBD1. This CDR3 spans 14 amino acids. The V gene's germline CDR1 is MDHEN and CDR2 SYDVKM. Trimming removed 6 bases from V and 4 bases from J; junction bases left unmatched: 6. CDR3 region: CASRPTGENQPQHF. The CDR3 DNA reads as TGTGCCAGCAGACCTACAGGGGAAAATCAGCCCCAGCATTTT.

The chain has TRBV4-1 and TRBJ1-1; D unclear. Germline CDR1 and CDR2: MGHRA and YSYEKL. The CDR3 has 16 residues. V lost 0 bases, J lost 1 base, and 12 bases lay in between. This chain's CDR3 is CASSQDSPRWNTEAFF. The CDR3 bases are TGCGCCAGCAGCCAAGATTCCCCGCGGTGGAACACTGAAGCTTTCTTT.

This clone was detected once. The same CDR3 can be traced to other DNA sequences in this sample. Here the CDR3 reads CASSFGQYGYTF. In nucleotides, the CDR3 is TGTGCCAGCAGTTTCGGGCAGTATGGCTACACCTTC. V gene TRBV28 combines with J gene TRBJ1-2; D unclear. The CDR3 runs to 12 residues. Germline V lookup: CDR1 MDHEN, CDR2 SYDVKM. V lost 3 bases to trimming and J lost 5 bases, with 7 bases between them.

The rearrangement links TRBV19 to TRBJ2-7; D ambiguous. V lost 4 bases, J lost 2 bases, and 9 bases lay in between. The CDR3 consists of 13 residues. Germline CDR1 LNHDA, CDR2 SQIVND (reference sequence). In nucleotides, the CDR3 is TGTGCCAGTAGTAAAGGGTCTCCCTACGAGCAGTACTTC. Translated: CASSKGSPYEQYF.

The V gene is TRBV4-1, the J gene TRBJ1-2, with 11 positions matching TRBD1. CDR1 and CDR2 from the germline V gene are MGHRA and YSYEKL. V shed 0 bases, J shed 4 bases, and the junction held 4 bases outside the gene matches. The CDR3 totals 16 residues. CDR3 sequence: CASSQDGTGGSYGYTF. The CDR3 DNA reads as TGCGCCAGCAGCCAAGATGGGACAGGGGGTAGCTATGGCTACACCTTC.

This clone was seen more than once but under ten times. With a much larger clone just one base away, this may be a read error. CDR3 amino acids: CASSRQRDSYNEQFF. The CDR3 DNA reads TGTGCCAGCAGCCGTCAGCGGGACTCCTACAATGAGCAGTTCTTC. The chain recombines TRBV11-2 with TRBJ2-1, with 7 nucleotides matching TRBD2. Trimming at V came to 5 bases and at J to 0 bases, leaving 4 bases not matched to a gene. Germline values: CDR1 SGHAT, CDR2 FQNNGV. The CDR3 has 15 amino acids.

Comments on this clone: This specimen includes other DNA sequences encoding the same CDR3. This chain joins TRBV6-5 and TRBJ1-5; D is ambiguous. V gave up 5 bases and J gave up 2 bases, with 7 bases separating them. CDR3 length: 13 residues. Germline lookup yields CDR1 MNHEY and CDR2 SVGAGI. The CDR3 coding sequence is TGTGCCAGCAGTCCTGGGGGCAATCAGCCCCAGCATTTT. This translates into CASSPGGNQPQHF.

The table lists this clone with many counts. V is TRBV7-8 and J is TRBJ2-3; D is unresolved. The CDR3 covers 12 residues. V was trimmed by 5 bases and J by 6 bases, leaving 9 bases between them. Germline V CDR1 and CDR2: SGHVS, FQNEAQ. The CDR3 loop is CASSTSYDTQYF. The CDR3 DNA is TGTGCCAGCAGCACATCCTATGATACGCAGTATTTT.

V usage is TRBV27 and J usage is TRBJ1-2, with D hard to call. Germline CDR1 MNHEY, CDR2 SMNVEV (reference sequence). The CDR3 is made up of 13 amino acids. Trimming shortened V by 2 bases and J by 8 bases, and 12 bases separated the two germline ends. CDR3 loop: CASSLGPSGGYTF. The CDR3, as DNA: TGTGCCAGCAGTTTAGGTCCCTCGGGAGGCTACACCTTC.

The CDR3 protein is CASSLNRAATYEQYF. The DNA of the CDR3 is TGCGCCAGCAGCTTAAACAGGGCGGCTACCTACGAGCAGTACTTC. The chain has TRBV5-1 and TRBJ2-7; a possible D gene is TRBD1 (6 bases). Germline CDR1 reads SGHRS; CDR2 reads YFSETQ. This CDR3 comprises 15 residues. V was cut by 2 bases and J by 2 bases, with 14 bases left in between.

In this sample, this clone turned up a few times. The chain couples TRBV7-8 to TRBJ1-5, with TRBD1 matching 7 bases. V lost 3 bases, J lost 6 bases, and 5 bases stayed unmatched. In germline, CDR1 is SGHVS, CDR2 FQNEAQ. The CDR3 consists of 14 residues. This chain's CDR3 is CASSLAQGSQPQHF. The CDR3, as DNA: TGTGCCAGCAGCTTGGCACAGGGGTCTCAGCCCCAGCATTTT. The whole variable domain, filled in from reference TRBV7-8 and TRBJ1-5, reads GAGVSQSPRYKVAKRGQDVALRCDPISGHVSLFWYQQALGQGPEFLTYFQNEAQLDKSGLPSDRFFAERPEGSVSTLKIQRTQQEDSAVYLCASSLAQGSQPQHFGDGTRLSIL.

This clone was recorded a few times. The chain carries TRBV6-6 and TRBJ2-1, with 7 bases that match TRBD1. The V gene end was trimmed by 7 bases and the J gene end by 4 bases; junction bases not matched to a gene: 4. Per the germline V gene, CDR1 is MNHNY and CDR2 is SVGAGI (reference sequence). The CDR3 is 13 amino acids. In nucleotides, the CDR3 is TGTGCCAGCACGACAGGGAATTACAATGAGCAGTTCTTC. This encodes CASTTGNYNEQFF.

As DNA, the CDR3 is TGTGCCAGCAGTTTCATCCAGACCCAGTACTTC. Translated: CASSFIQTQYF. This rearrangement joins TRBV6-6 to TRBJ2-5, with no clear D. The CDR3 covers 11 residues. Germline assignment: CDR1 MNHNY and CDR2 SVGAGI (reference sequence). V shed 4 bases and J shed 6 bases, with 6 bases lying between them.

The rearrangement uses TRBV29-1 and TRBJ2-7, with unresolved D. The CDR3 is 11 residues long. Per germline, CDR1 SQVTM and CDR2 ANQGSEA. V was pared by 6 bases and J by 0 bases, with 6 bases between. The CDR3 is CSVRSSYEQYF. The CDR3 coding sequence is TGCAGCGTGCGCAGCTCCTACGAGCAGTACTTC.

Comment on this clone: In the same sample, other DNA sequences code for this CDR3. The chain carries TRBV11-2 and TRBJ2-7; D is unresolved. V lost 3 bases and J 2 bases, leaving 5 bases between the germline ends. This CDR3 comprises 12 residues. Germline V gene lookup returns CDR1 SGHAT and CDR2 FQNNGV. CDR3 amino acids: CASSLQAYEQYF. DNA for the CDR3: TGTGCCAGCAGCTTGCAGGCCTACGAGCAGTACTTC.

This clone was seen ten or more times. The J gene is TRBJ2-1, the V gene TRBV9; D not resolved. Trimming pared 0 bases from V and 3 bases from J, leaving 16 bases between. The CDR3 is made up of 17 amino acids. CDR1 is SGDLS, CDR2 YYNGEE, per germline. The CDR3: CASSVDPEPLNYNEQFF. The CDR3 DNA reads TGTGCCAGCAGCGTAGACCCAGAACCCCTCAACTACAATGAGCAGTTCTTC.

In DNA form, the CDR3 reads TGCGCCAGCAGCTTGTTTGGTCAGGCGGCGGAGACCCAGTACTTC. Translating gives CASSLFGQAAETQYF. The chain combines TRBV5-1 with TRBJ2-5; no firm D call. There are 15 residues in the CDR3. Trimming left V 1 base short and J 5 bases short, with 15 bases between. The germline gives CDR1 SGHRS, CDR2 YFSETQ.

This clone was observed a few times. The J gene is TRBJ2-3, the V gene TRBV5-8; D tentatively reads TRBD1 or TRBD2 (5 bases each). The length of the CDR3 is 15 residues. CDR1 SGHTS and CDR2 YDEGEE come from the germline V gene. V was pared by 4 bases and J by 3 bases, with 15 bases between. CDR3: CASSTGLIETDTQYF. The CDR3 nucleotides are TGTGCCAGCAGCACAGGACTTATCGAGACAGATACGCAGTATTTT. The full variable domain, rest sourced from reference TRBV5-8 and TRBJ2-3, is EAGVTQSPTHLIKTRGQQATLRCSPISGHTSVYWYQQALGLGLQFLLWYDEGEERNRGNFPPRFSGRQFPNYSSELNVNALELEDSALYLCASSTGLIETDTQYFGPGTRLTVL.

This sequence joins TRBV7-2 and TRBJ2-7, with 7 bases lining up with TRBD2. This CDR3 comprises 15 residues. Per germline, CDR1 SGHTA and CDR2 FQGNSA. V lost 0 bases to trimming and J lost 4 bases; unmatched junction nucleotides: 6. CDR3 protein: CASSLAGGPSYEQYF. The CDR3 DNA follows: TGTGCCAGCAGCTTAGCGGGAGGGCCGTCGTACGAGCAGTACTTC.

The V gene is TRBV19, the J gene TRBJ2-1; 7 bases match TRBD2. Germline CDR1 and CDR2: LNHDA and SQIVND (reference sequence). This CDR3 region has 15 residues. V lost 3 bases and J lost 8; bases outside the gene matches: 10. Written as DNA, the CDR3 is TGTGCCAGTAGTATGGGAGGGAGGAGTGGTTATGAGCAGTTCTTC. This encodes CASSMGGRSGYEQFF.

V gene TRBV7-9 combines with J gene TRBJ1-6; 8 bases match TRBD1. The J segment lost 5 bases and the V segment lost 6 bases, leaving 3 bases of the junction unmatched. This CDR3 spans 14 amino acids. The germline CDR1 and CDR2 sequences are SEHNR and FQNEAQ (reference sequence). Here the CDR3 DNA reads TGTGCCAGCAGAACAGGGGGAGATAATTCACCCCTCCACTTT. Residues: CASRTGGDNSPLHF.

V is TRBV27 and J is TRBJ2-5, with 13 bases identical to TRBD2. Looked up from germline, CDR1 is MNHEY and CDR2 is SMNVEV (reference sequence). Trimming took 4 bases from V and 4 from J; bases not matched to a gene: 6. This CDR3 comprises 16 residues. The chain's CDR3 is CASSSTGLAGIETQYF. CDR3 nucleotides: TGTGCCAGCAGTTCGACGGGACTAGCGGGAATAGAGACCCAGTACTTC.

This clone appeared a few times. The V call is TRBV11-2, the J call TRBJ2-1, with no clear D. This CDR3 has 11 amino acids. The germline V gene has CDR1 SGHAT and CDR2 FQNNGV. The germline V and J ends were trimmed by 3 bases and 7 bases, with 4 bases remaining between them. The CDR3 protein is CASSFRNEQFF. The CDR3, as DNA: TGTGCCAGCAGCTTCCGGAATGAGCAGTTCTTC. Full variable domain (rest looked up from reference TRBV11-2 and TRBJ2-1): EAGVAQSPRYKIIEKRQSVAFWCNPISGHATLYWYQQILGQGPKLLIQFQNNGVVDDSQLPKDRFSAERLKGVDSTLKIQPAKLEDSAVYLCASSFRNEQFFGPGTRLTVL.

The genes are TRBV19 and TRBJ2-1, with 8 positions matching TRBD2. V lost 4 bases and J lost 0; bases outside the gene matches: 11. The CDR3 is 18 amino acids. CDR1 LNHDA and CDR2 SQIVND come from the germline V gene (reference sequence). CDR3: CASSKGLGGRGSYNEQFF. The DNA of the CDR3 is TGTGCCAGTAGTAAGGGACTAGGGGGTCGGGGCTCCTACAATGAGCAGTTCTTC.